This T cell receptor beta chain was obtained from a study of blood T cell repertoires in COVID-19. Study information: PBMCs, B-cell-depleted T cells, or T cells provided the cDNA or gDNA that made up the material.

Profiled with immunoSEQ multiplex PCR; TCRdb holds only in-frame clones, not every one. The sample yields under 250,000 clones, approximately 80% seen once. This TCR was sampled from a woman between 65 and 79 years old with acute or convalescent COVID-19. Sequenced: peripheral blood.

The CDR3 sequence: CASSFQGSNTEAFF. CDR3 nucleotides: TGTGCCAGCAGCTTCCAGGGTTCGAACACTGAAGCTTTCTTT. The J gene is TRBJ1-1, the V gene TRBV5-6, with D perhaps TRBD1 (5 bases). The CDR3 totals 14 residues. The germline CDR1 and CDR2 sequences are SGHDT and YYEEEE. The V gene lost 2 bases and the J gene lost 1 base, with 9 bases spanning the gap.